This is a list of T cell receptor beta chains from one sample in a study of CD8 T cells in ankylosing spondylitis. TCRdb reprocessed the 5' RACE reads via MiXCR and lists one record per CDR3 protein. The profile shows some 200,000 distinct CDR3 sequences, 15% to 20% of them singletons. Sequencing used blood, either unsorted or a sorted T cell fraction (not recorded which). Receptors originate from a male donor aged 5-29 years with ankylosing spondylitis or in good health (not recorded which). The CDR3 runs from the conserved cysteine through the conserved F or W. The D gene is left open where the match is weak. A row's size may be missing; if present it is once, few, many or a size class.

J gene: TRBJ1-4
V gene: TRBV2
D gene: TRBD1
CDR3 length: 13
clone size: NA
CDR3 DNA: TGTGCCGGCAACAGGGGCGGCTATGAAAAACTGTTTTTT
CDR3 protein: CAGNRGGYEKLFF

J gene: TRBJ1-6
V gene: TRBV12-3/TRBV12-4
D gene: NA
CDR3 length: 16
clone size: many
CDR3 DNA: TGTGCCAGCAGTTATCAGGGCGCCGGGTCGAATTCACCCCTCCACTTT
CDR3 protein: CASSYQGAGSNSPLHF

J gene: TRBJ2-7
V gene: TRBV7-2
D gene: TRBD2
CDR3 length: 12
clone size: NA
CDR3 DNA: TGTGCCAGCAGCTTTAGCGGGGACGAGCAGTACTTC
CDR3 protein: CASSFSGDEQYF

J gene: TRBJ1-1
V gene: TRBV12-3/TRBV12-4
D gene: NA
CDR3 length: 11
clone size: many
CDR3 DNA: TGTGCCAGCAACAGGAACACTGAAGCTTTCTTT
CDR3 protein: CASNRNTEAFF

J gene: TRBJ1-1
V gene: TRBV29-1
D gene: NA
CDR3 length: 13
clone size: few
CDR3 DNA: TGCAGCGCTTATACCTCGGGGGGTACTGAAGCTTTCTTT
CDR3 protein: CSAYTSGGTEAFF

J gene: TRBJ2-2
V gene: TRBV11-2
D gene: NA
CDR3 length: 18
clone size: many
CDR3 DNA: TGTGCCAGCAGCCCCCGGCCAATTCGGGACCCATCCACCGGGGAGCTGTTTTTT
CDR3 protein: CASSPRPIRDPSTGELFF

J gene: TRBJ1-5
V gene: TRBV27
D gene: NA
CDR3 length: 15
clone size: many
CDR3 DNA: TGTGCCAGCAGTTTAAAGTGGGGGGTCAGCGCGGCCCAGCATTTT
CDR3 protein: CASSLKWGVSAAQHF

J gene: TRBJ2-7
V gene: TRBV12-3/TRBV12-4
D gene: NA
CDR3 length: 14
clone size: many
CDR3 DNA: TGTGCCAGCAGTTTAGTTGGGTCTAGGGACGAGCAGTACTTC
CDR3 protein: CASSLVGSRDEQYF

J gene: TRBJ2-1
V gene: TRBV5-1
D gene: NA
CDR3 length: 15
clone size: many
CDR3 DNA: TGCGCCAGCAGCTCCTGGACAAGAGAGGAGAATGAGCAGTTCTTC
CDR3 protein: CASSSWTREENEQFF

J gene: TRBJ2-1
V gene: TRBV5-5
D gene: NA
CDR3 length: 13
clone size: NA
CDR3 DNA: TGTGCCAGCAGCTTGTACATCGCCAATGAGCAGTTCTTC
CDR3 protein: CASSLYIANEQFF

J gene: TRBJ2-1
V gene: TRBV29-1
D gene: TRBD2
CDR3 length: 11
clone size: few
CDR3 DNA: TGCAGCGGCGTTAGGGAGGGCGAGCAGTTCTTC
CDR3 protein: CSGVREGEQFF

J gene: TRBJ2-3
V gene: TRBV12-3/TRBV12-4
D gene: TRBD1
CDR3 length: 15
clone size: many
CDR3 DNA: TGTGCCAGCAGTTCCCGGACAGGGGGTTCAGATACGCAGTATTTT
CDR3 protein: CASSSRTGGSDTQYF

J gene: TRBJ2-2
V gene: TRBV6-1
D gene: NA
CDR3 length: 17
clone size: NA
CDR3 DNA: TGTGCCAGCAGCCCACCCCCGACAGGTCTAAGCACCGGGGAGCTGTTTTTT
CDR3 protein: CASSPPPTGLSTGELFF

J gene: TRBJ2-5
V gene: TRBV11-3
D gene: TRBD2
CDR3 length: 17
clone size: NA
CDR3 DNA: TGTGCCAGCAGCCCGGGACTAGCGGGCCAAGGAGGGGAGACCCAGTACTTC
CDR3 protein: CASSPGLAGQGGETQYF

J gene: TRBJ2-3
V gene: TRBV10-3
D gene: NA
CDR3 length: 16
clone size: many
CDR3 DNA: TGTGCCATCAGTGAGCAAAGGGTCACTAGCACAGATACGCAGTATTTT
CDR3 protein: CAISEQRVTSTDTQYF

J gene: TRBJ2-1
V gene: TRBV11-3
D gene: TRBD2
CDR3 length: 17
clone size: few
CDR3 DNA: TGTGCCAGCAGCTTAACACCGGGACTAGCGGTTTACAATGAGCAGTTCTTC
CDR3 protein: CASSLTPGLAVYNEQFF

J gene: TRBJ2-3
V gene: TRBV10-3
D gene: TRBD1
CDR3 length: 18
clone size: many
CDR3 DNA: TGTGCCATCAGTGGGGGACAGCCCGCAAGGGCCCACACAGATACGCAGTATTTT
CDR3 protein: CAISGGQPARAHTDTQYF

J gene: TRBJ1-1
V gene: TRBV2
D gene: NA
CDR3 length: 14
clone size: few
CDR3 DNA: TGTGCCAGCAGGCGGTTTTCAGAGACTAATGAAGCTTTCTTT
CDR3 protein: CASRRFSETNEAFF

J gene: TRBJ1-5
V gene: TRBV15
D gene: NA
CDR3 length: 17
clone size: many
CDR3 DNA: TGTGCCACCAGCAGGGGGTCGGGCCGGGGGGATCGTCGGCCCCAGCATTTT
CDR3 protein: CATSRGSGRGDRRPQHF

J gene: TRBJ2-7
V gene: TRBV12-3/TRBV12-4
D gene: TRBD1
CDR3 length: 16
clone size: many
CDR3 DNA: TGTGCCAGCAGCCTTTCCGTGACAGGGGACCTCTACGAGCAGTACTTC
CDR3 protein: CASSLSVTGDLYEQYF

J gene: TRBJ1-5
V gene: TRBV7-2
D gene: NA
CDR3 length: 17
clone size: many
CDR3 DNA: TGTGCCAGCAGCTCCCCCGCGTGGGGGGGCGGGAATCAGCCCCAGCATTTT
CDR3 protein: CASSSPAWGGGNQPQHF

J gene: TRBJ1-2
V gene: TRBV27
D gene: NA
CDR3 length: 13
clone size: many
CDR3 DNA: TGTGCCAGCAGTCCTCGGATTAACTATGGCTACACCTTC
CDR3 protein: CASSPRINYGYTF

J gene: TRBJ2-1
V gene: TRBV29-1
D gene: NA
CDR3 length: 13
clone size: many
CDR3 DNA: TGCAGCGTTGAATGGCTAGAAGACAATGAGCAGTTCTTC
CDR3 protein: CSVEWLEDNEQFF

J gene: TRBJ2-1
V gene: TRBV28
D gene: NA
CDR3 length: 12
clone size: few
CDR3 DNA: TGTGCCAGCAGCCCCGCCCGCAATGAGCAGTTCTTC
CDR3 protein: CASSPARNEQFF

J gene: TRBJ2-1
V gene: TRBV20-1
D gene: NA
CDR3 length: 15
clone size: many
CDR3 DNA: TGCAGTTTGACTGATAGGGAGGGGGCCTACAATGAGCAGTTCTTC
CDR3 protein: CSLTDREGAYNEQFF

J gene: TRBJ2-5
V gene: TRBV10-3
D gene: TRBD2
CDR3 length: 14
clone size: many
CDR3 DNA: TGTGCCATCAGTGCGTTAGCGGGAGCGGAGACCCAGTACTTC
CDR3 protein: CAISALAGAETQYF

J gene: TRBJ1-5
V gene: TRBV20-1
D gene: TRBD1
CDR3 length: 12
clone size: many
CDR3 DNA: TGCAGTGCTAGACAGGGGGATCAGCCCCAGCATTTT
CDR3 protein: CSARQGDQPQHF

J gene: TRBJ2-3
V gene: TRBV7-6
D gene: NA
CDR3 length: 14
clone size: many
CDR3 DNA: TGTGCCAGCAGCTTATTTAGCGGCACAGATACGCAGTATTTT
CDR3 protein: CASSLFSGTDTQYF

J gene: TRBJ2-1
V gene: TRBV10-3
D gene: NA
CDR3 length: 11
clone size: few
CDR3 DNA: TGTGCCACCCTTCTTGGCAATGAGCAGTTCTTC
CDR3 protein: CATLLGNEQFF

J gene: TRBJ2-1
V gene: TRBV4-1
D gene: NA
CDR3 length: 15
clone size: many
CDR3 DNA: TGCGCCAGCAGCTCCCCCGGGACAAAATACAATGAGCAGTTCTTC
CDR3 protein: CASSSPGTKYNEQFF

J gene: TRBJ2-3
V gene: TRBV14
D gene: NA
CDR3 length: 15
clone size: NA
CDR3 DNA: TGTGCCAGCAGCCATAGGAGGGCCGGGACGGATACGCAGTATTTT
CDR3 protein: CASSHRRAGTDTQYF

J gene: TRBJ2-7
V gene: TRBV7-9
D gene: NA
CDR3 length: 13
clone size: many
CDR3 DNA: TGTGCCAGCAGCCCCCCGCTACGTTACGAGCAGTACTTC
CDR3 protein: CASSPPLRYEQYF

J gene: TRBJ1-3
V gene: TRBV20-1
D gene: NA
CDR3 length: 13
clone size: many
CDR3 DNA: TGCAGTGCTAGAGCGGGCTCTGGAAACACCATATATTTT
CDR3 protein: CSARAGSGNTIYF

J gene: TRBJ2-6
V gene: TRBV12-3/TRBV12-4
D gene: NA
CDR3 length: 17
clone size: many
CDR3 DNA: TGTGCCAGCAGTTTTGTCACAGGGCGACATGGGGCCAACGTCCTGACTTTC
CDR3 protein: CASSFVTGRHGANVLTF

J gene: TRBJ2-2
V gene: TRBV27
D gene: NA
CDR3 length: 16
clone size: many
CDR3 DNA: TGTGCCAGCAGTTTATATACAGAACTGAACACCGGGGAGCTGTTTTTT
CDR3 protein: CASSLYTELNTGELFF

J gene: TRBJ2-7
V gene: TRBV6-2/TRBV6-3
D gene: NA
CDR3 length: 15
clone size: many
CDR3 DNA: TGTGCCAGCAGTCCACAGGGCCCCTCCGACTACGAGCAGTACTTC
CDR3 protein: CASSPQGPSDYEQYF

J gene: TRBJ2-1
V gene: TRBV11-2
D gene: NA
CDR3 length: 16
clone size: many
CDR3 DNA: TGTGCCAGCAGCTTGACTTGGGACATGGACTACAATGAGCAGTTCTTC
CDR3 protein: CASSLTWDMDYNEQFF

J gene: TRBJ2-2
V gene: TRBV29-1
D gene: NA
CDR3 length: 14
clone size: few
CDR3 DNA: TGCAGCGGAGGGGACGGACCGAACACCGGGGAGCTGTTTTTT
CDR3 protein: CSGGDGPNTGELFF

J gene: TRBJ2-1
V gene: TRBV7-2
D gene: TRBD2
CDR3 length: 18
clone size: many
CDR3 DNA: TGTGCCAGCAGCTTAGGGGCGGGAGGGCCCAGGAAAAACAATGAGCAGTTCTTC
CDR3 protein: CASSLGAGGPRKNNEQFF

J gene: TRBJ1-2
V gene: TRBV20-1
D gene: NA
CDR3 length: 8
clone size: few
CDR3 DNA: TGCAGTTATAACGGCTACACCTTC
CDR3 protein: CSYNGYTF

J gene: TRBJ2-1
V gene: TRBV5-1
D gene: NA
CDR3 length: 15
clone size: NA
CDR3 DNA: TGCGCCAGCAGAATGGACGGGAGCTCCTACAATGAGCAGTTCTTC
CDR3 protein: CASRMDGSSYNEQFF

J gene: TRBJ1-5
V gene: TRBV20-1
D gene: TRBD1
CDR3 length: 14
clone size: many
CDR3 DNA: TGCAGTGCTAAGACAGGGTACACGGATCAGCCCCAGCATTTT
CDR3 protein: CSAKTGYTDQPQHF

J gene: TRBJ1-1
V gene: TRBV12-3/TRBV12-4
D gene: NA
CDR3 length: 11
clone size: many
CDR3 DNA: TGTGCCAGCAGTTTAACAGTAGAAGCTTTCTTT
CDR3 protein: CASSLTVEAFF

J gene: TRBJ1-1
V gene: TRBV29-1
D gene: NA
CDR3 length: 11
clone size: many
CDR3 DNA: TGCAGCGTGGAGTCCATGACTGAAGCTTTCTTT
CDR3 protein: CSVESMTEAFF

J gene: TRBJ1-5
V gene: TRBV7-8
D gene: NA
CDR3 length: 14
clone size: many
CDR3 DNA: TGTGCCAGCAGCTTATACGCGGGAAATCAGCCCCAGCATTTT
CDR3 protein: CASSLYAGNQPQHF

J gene: TRBJ2-1
V gene: TRBV5-4
D gene: NA
CDR3 length: 14
clone size: NA
CDR3 DNA: TGTGCCAGCAGCCCGTTTAGCTCCTACAATGAGCAGTTCTTC
CDR3 protein: CASSPFSSYNEQFF

J gene: TRBJ2-1
V gene: TRBV11-3
D gene: TRBD2
CDR3 length: 15
clone size: NA
CDR3 DNA: TGTGCCAGCAGCTCGTCCGGGACTAGCGGGAGTGAGCAGTTCTTC
CDR3 protein: CASSSSGTSGSEQFF

J gene: TRBJ2-3
V gene: TRBV4-1
D gene: NA
CDR3 length: 16
clone size: many
CDR3 DNA: TGCGCCAGCAGCCAAGAAGACCTTTCTCTCACAGATACGCAGTATTTT
CDR3 protein: CASSQEDLSLTDTQYF

J gene: TRBJ2-5
V gene: TRBV5-1
D gene: NA
CDR3 length: 16
clone size: many
CDR3 DNA: TGCGCCAGCAGCTATGGGGACCGCCAGACCCAAGAGACCCAGTACTTC
CDR3 protein: CASSYGDRQTQETQYF

J gene: TRBJ1-2
V gene: TRBV10-2
D gene: TRBD1
CDR3 length: 16
clone size: few
CDR3 DNA: TGCGCCAGCAGTGCCCGCTCTGTAACAGGGGGAGGTGGCTACACCTTC
CDR3 protein: CASSARSVTGGGGYTF

J gene: TRBJ2-3
V gene: TRBV5-1
D gene: TRBD2
CDR3 length: 17
clone size: NA
CDR3 DNA: TGCGCCAGCAGCTCCGGACTAGCGGGAGGGACTACGGATACGCAGTATTTT
CDR3 protein: CASSSGLAGGTTDTQYF

J gene: TRBJ2-7
V gene: TRBV5-1
D gene: NA
CDR3 length: 16
clone size: many
CDR3 DNA: TGCGCCAGCAGCTTGCCGGGGCTTCCGGGTTCCTACGAGCAGTACTTC
CDR3 protein: CASSLPGLPGSYEQYF

J gene: TRBJ2-1
V gene: TRBV7-9
D gene: TRBD2
CDR3 length: 13
clone size: many
CDR3 DNA: TGTGCCAGCAGGACTAGCGGGAGCGGAGAGCAGTTCTTC
CDR3 protein: CASRTSGSGEQFF

J gene: TRBJ2-1
V gene: TRBV10-2
D gene: TRBD1
CDR3 length: 16
clone size: many
CDR3 DNA: TGCGCCAGCAGTGAGCCCCGGGACAGTAGATACAATGAGCAGTTCTTC
CDR3 protein: CASSEPRDSRYNEQFF

J gene: TRBJ2-1
V gene: TRBV3-1
D gene: TRBD1
CDR3 length: 16
clone size: many
CDR3 DNA: TGTGCCAGCAGCCAAGGCCCGACAGGGGCGTACAATGAGCAGTTCTTC
CDR3 protein: CASSQGPTGAYNEQFF